A selection of T cell receptor beta chains follows, all from one sample in a study of T cells in tuberculosis. Repertoires were generated with immunoSEQ multiplex PCR, while TCRdb's copy carries only in-frame clones and drops some. Among around 23,000 clones listed, 70% to 90% were seen once. The input for sequencing was PBMCs, taken at tuberculosis diagnosis. The receptors come from an adult with tuberculosis. Both conserved end residues are part of each CDR3. Fields, in order: D gene, V gene, J gene, clone size, CDR3 protein, CDR3 DNA. A D gene is named only where the DNA matches it firmly. Size tells how often a clone was seen (once, few, many) or the class of an expanded clone, and some rows leave it out.

D gene: -
V gene: TRBV6-5
J gene: TRBJ1-5
clone size: once
CDR3 protein: CASKRGNQPQHF
CDR3 DNA: TGTGCCAGCAAGAGAGGCAATCAGCCCCAGCATTTT

D gene: -
V gene: TRBV5-4
J gene: TRBJ1-6
clone size: -
CDR3 protein: CASSLEGYRGLSPLHF
CDR3 DNA: TGTGCCAGCAGCTTGGAGGGTTATAGGGGATTGTCACCCCTCCACTTT

D gene: TRBD1
V gene: TRBV5-1
J gene: TRBJ2-7
clone size: -
CDR3 protein: CASSSVSTGAYEQYF
CDR3 DNA: TGCGCCAGCAGCTCCGTATCAACAGGGGCCTACGAGCAGTACTTC

D gene: TRBD1
V gene: TRBV15
J gene: TRBJ1-2
clone size: -
CDR3 protein: CATSIQGAAGYTF
CDR3 DNA: TGTGCCACCAGCATACAGGGGGCGGCAGGCTACACCTTC

D gene: -
V gene: TRBV6-5
J gene: TRBJ1-2
clone size: few
CDR3 protein: CASSYGSGFRMGYTF
CDR3 DNA: TGTGCCAGCAGTTACGGGTCGGGGTTTAGGATGGGCTACACCTTC

D gene: TRBD2
V gene: TRBV13
J gene: TRBJ2-7
clone size: -
CDR3 protein: CASSLRTSGYAHEQYF
CDR3 DNA: TGTGCCAGCAGCTTACGGACTAGCGGATACGCCCACGAGCAGTACTTC

D gene: TRBD1
V gene: TRBV6-4
J gene: TRBJ2-3
clone size: -
CDR3 protein: CASKEGQGTDTQYF
CDR3 DNA: TGTGCCAGCAAAGAGGGACAGGGCACAGATACGCAGTATTTT

D gene: -
V gene: TRBV5-1
J gene: TRBJ1-4
clone size: -
CDR3 protein: CASSPTSGAEKLFF
CDR3 DNA: TGCGCCAGCAGCCCGACCTCCGGAGCTGAAAAACTGTTTTTT

D gene: TRBD1
V gene: TRBV19
J gene: TRBJ2-7
clone size: -
CDR3 protein: CASSKTGGSYEQYF
CDR3 DNA: TGTGCCAGTAGTAAGACAGGGGGCTCCTACGAGCAGTACTTC

D gene: TRBD1
V gene: TRBV9
J gene: TRBJ2-7
clone size: -
CDR3 protein: CASSVGPGGYEQYF
CDR3 DNA: TGTGCCAGCAGCGTTGGGCCAGGGGGCTACGAGCAGTACTTC

D gene: TRBD2
V gene: TRBV28
J gene: TRBJ2-7
clone size: -
CDR3 protein: CASSLEPGLAYEQYF
CDR3 DNA: TGTGCCAGCAGTTTGGAACCGGGACTAGCCTACGAGCAGTACTTC

D gene: -
V gene: TRBV20-1
J gene: TRBJ2-3
clone size: -
CDR3 protein: CSAGAINTQYF
CDR3 DNA: TGCAGTGCTGGGGCCATCAATACGCAGTATTTT

D gene: -
V gene: TRBV10-3
J gene: TRBJ1-1
clone size: -
CDR3 protein: CAISEGSGEAFF
CDR3 DNA: TGTGCCATCAGTGAGGGCAGCGGTGAAGCTTTCTTT

D gene: -
V gene: TRBV5-8
J gene: TRBJ2-7
clone size: -
CDR3 protein: CASSLSPGYEQYF
CDR3 DNA: TGTGCCAGCAGCTTGTCTCCAGGCTACGAGCAGTACTTC

D gene: -
V gene: TRBV14
J gene: TRBJ1-2
clone size: -
CDR3 protein: CASSAGANYGYTF
CDR3 DNA: TGTGCCAGCAGCGCGGGAGCTAACTATGGCTACACCTTC

D gene: TRBD1
V gene: TRBV5-1
J gene: TRBJ1-4
clone size: -
CDR3 protein: CASSLGTATNEKLFF
CDR3 DNA: TGCGCCAGCAGCTTAGGGACAGCAACTAATGAAAAACTGTTTTTT

D gene: -
V gene: TRBV7-9
J gene: TRBJ1-1
clone size: few
CDR3 protein: CASSLMLGSGNTEAFF
CDR3 DNA: TGTGCCAGCAGCTTAATGCTGGGTTCAGGGAACACTGAAGCTTTCTTT

D gene: -
V gene: TRBV28
J gene: TRBJ2-7
clone size: -
CDR3 protein: CASLGSHEQYF
CDR3 DNA: TGTGCCAGCCTAGGATCCCACGAGCAGTACTTC

D gene: TRBD1
V gene: TRBV5-1
J gene: TRBJ2-5
clone size: -
CDR3 protein: CASSLGQGDETQYF
CDR3 DNA: TGCGCCAGCAGCCTGGGACAGGGAGACGAGACCCAGTACTTC

D gene: -
V gene: TRBV5-1
J gene: TRBJ1-6
clone size: few
CDR3 protein: CASSLRTLGDSPLHF
CDR3 DNA: TGCGCCAGCAGCCTGCGTACTCTCGGAGACTCACCCCTCCACTTT

D gene: -
V gene: TRBV7-2
J gene: TRBJ1-5
clone size: -
CDR3 protein: CASSNRLNQPQHF
CDR3 DNA: TGTGCCAGCAGCAACAGGCTCAATCAGCCCCAGCATTTT

D gene: -
V gene: TRBV5-4
J gene: TRBJ2-1
clone size: -
CDR3 protein: CASSFIENNEQFF
CDR3 DNA: TGTGCCAGCAGCTTCATAGAGAACAATGAGCAGTTCTTC

D gene: -
V gene: TRBV11-2
J gene: TRBJ2-3
clone size: -
CDR3 protein: CASSAYGTKGHTQYF
CDR3 DNA: TGTGCCAGCAGCGCCTACGGGACAAAGGGCCATACGCAGTATTTT

D gene: TRBD2
V gene: TRBV5-1
J gene: TRBJ2-7
clone size: -
CDR3 protein: CASSVQAGGPHEQYF
CDR3 DNA: TGCGCCAGCAGCGTACAAGCGGGAGGGCCTCACGAGCAGTACTTC

D gene: -
V gene: TRBV15
J gene: TRBJ1-4
clone size: -
CDR3 protein: CATSRDGLFNEKLFF
CDR3 DNA: TGTGCCACCAGCAGAGATGGCCTCTTTAATGAAAAACTGTTTTTT

D gene: TRBD2
V gene: TRBV7-9
J gene: TRBJ2-1
clone size: -
CDR3 protein: CASSFAGDNEQFF
CDR3 DNA: TGTGCCAGCAGCTTTGCGGGGGACAATGAGCAGTTCTTC

D gene: -
V gene: TRBV28
J gene: TRBJ1-5
clone size: -
CDR3 protein: CASSLRGQPQHF
CDR3 DNA: TGTGCCAGCAGTTTAAGGGGTCAGCCCCAGCATTTT

D gene: -
V gene: TRBV7-9
J gene: TRBJ1-1
clone size: -
CDR3 protein: CASSQVPEAFF
CDR3 DNA: TGTGCCAGCAGCCAGGTCCCTGAAGCTTTCTTT

D gene: -
V gene: TRBV21-1
J gene: TRBJ2-2
clone size: -
CDR3 protein: CASSTMDRAGELFF
CDR3 DNA: TGTGCCAGCAGCACTATGGACAGGGCCGGGGAGCTGTTTTTT

D gene: TRBD2
V gene: TRBV6-6
J gene: TRBJ2-3
clone size: -
CDR3 protein: CASSSPGLGTDTQYF
CDR3 DNA: TGTGCCAGCAGTTCACCGGGACTAGGAACAGATACGCAGTATTTT

D gene: -
V gene: TRBV7-2
J gene: TRBJ1-2
clone size: -
CDR3 protein: CASSLAGQFYGYTF
CDR3 DNA: TGTGCCAGCAGCTTAGCCGGACAGTTCTATGGCTACACCTTC

D gene: -
V gene: TRBV7-8
J gene: TRBJ2-3
clone size: -
CDR3 protein: CASSPMLAEEVDTQYF
CDR3 DNA: TGTGCCAGCAGCCCCATGTTGGCAGAGGAGGTAGATACGCAGTATTTT

D gene: TRBD1
V gene: TRBV10-3
J gene: TRBJ2-2
clone size: medium-sized
CDR3 protein: CAVGTGDLNGELFF
CDR3 DNA: TGTGCCGTCGGGACAGGGGATCTTAACGGGGAGCTGTTTTTT

D gene: TRBD2
V gene: TRBV11-3
J gene: TRBJ2-2
clone size: -
CDR3 protein: CASSLERGTGELFF
CDR3 DNA: TGTGCCAGCAGCTTGGAGCGGGGCACCGGGGAGCTGTTTTTT

D gene: TRBD1
V gene: TRBV11-2
J gene: TRBJ2-7
clone size: once
CDR3 protein: CASSLDHAGGREQYF
CDR3 DNA: TGTGCCAGCAGCTTAGACCACGCAGGGGGCCGCGAGCAGTACTTC

D gene: TRBD1
V gene: TRBV4-3
J gene: TRBJ1-2
clone size: -
CDR3 protein: CASSQDRDRGRPYGYTF
CDR3 DNA: TGCGCCAGCAGCCAAGATAGGGACAGGGGGCGTCCCTATGGCTACACCTTC

D gene: -
V gene: TRBV6-6
J gene: TRBJ1-5
clone size: once
CDR3 protein: CASSYPAGVEDQPQHF
CDR3 DNA: TGTGCCAGCAGTTACCCCGCAGGGGTCGAAGATCAGCCCCAGCATTTT

D gene: -
V gene: TRBV5-6
J gene: TRBJ1-1
clone size: -
CDR3 protein: CASSGGRNTEAFF
CDR3 DNA: TGTGCCAGCAGCGGCGGGCGGAACACTGAAGCTTTCTTT

D gene: TRBD2
V gene: TRBV27
J gene: TRBJ2-7
clone size: once
CDR3 protein: CASSLTSGAYEQYF
CDR3 DNA: TGTGCCAGCAGTTTGACTAGCGGAGCCTACGAGCAGTACTTC

D gene: TRBD2
V gene: TRBV11-2
J gene: TRBJ2-3
clone size: -
CDR3 protein: CASSPPGLAGEGTQYF
CDR3 DNA: TGTGCCAGCAGCCCTCCGGGACTAGCGGGTGAGGGTACGCAGTATTTT

D gene: TRBD1
V gene: TRBV7-9
J gene: TRBJ1-1
clone size: -
CDR3 protein: CASSPGQGRNTEAFF
CDR3 DNA: TGTGCCAGCAGCCCCGGACAGGGTAGAAACACTGAAGCTTTCTTT

D gene: TRBD1
V gene: TRBV10-2
J gene: TRBJ1-1
clone size: once
CDR3 protein: CASSEIYEGAGWTEAFF
CDR3 DNA: TGCGCCAGCAGTGAAATATACGAGGGGGCGGGTTGGACTGAAGCTTTCTTT

D gene: TRBD1
V gene: TRBV5-1
J gene: TRBJ2-1
clone size: -
CDR3 protein: CASSLTRDSWFF
CDR3 DNA: TGCGCCAGCAGCTTGACCCGGGACAGCTGGTTCTTC

D gene: -
V gene: TRBV28
J gene: TRBJ2-4
clone size: -
CDR3 protein: CASSLAGVGNIQYF
CDR3 DNA: TGTGCCAGCAGTTTAGCAGGGGTGGGAAACATTCAGTACTTC

D gene: TRBD1
V gene: TRBV10-2
J gene: TRBJ1-5
clone size: -
CDR3 protein: CASRIDTGGNQPQHF
CDR3 DNA: TGCGCCAGCAGAATCGATACAGGGGGCAATCAGCCCCAGCATTTT

D gene: TRBD1
V gene: TRBV10-2
J gene: TRBJ2-2
clone size: -
CDR3 protein: CASSEWDRATGELFF
CDR3 DNA: TGCGCCAGCAGTGAATGGGACAGGGCTACCGGGGAGCTGTTTTTT

D gene: TRBD2
V gene: TRBV30
J gene: TRBJ2-1
clone size: -
CDR3 protein: CAWTSGGSYNEQFF
CDR3 DNA: TGTGCCTGGACTAGCGGGGGCTCCTACAATGAGCAGTTCTTC

D gene: TRBD1
V gene: TRBV10-1
J gene: TRBJ2-1
clone size: -
CDR3 protein: CASPTTGTGSYHEQFF
CDR3 DNA: TGCGCCAGCCCGACCACAGGGACAGGGTCCTACCATGAGCAGTTCTTC

D gene: TRBD1
V gene: TRBV5-4
J gene: TRBJ1-2
clone size: -
CDR3 protein: CASSPILSGGDGYTF
CDR3 DNA: TGTGCCAGCAGCCCTATCCTTTCAGGGGGTGATGGCTACACCTTC

D gene: -
V gene: TRBV30
J gene: TRBJ2-2
clone size: -
CDR3 protein: CAWTGQPYTGELFF
CDR3 DNA: TGTGCCTGGACAGGGCAACCGTACACCGGGGAGCTGTTTTTT

D gene: TRBD1
V gene: TRBV29-1
J gene: TRBJ2-2
clone size: -
CDR3 protein: CSADRGNTGELFF
CDR3 DNA: TGCAGCGCAGACAGGGGCAACACCGGGGAGCTGTTTTTT